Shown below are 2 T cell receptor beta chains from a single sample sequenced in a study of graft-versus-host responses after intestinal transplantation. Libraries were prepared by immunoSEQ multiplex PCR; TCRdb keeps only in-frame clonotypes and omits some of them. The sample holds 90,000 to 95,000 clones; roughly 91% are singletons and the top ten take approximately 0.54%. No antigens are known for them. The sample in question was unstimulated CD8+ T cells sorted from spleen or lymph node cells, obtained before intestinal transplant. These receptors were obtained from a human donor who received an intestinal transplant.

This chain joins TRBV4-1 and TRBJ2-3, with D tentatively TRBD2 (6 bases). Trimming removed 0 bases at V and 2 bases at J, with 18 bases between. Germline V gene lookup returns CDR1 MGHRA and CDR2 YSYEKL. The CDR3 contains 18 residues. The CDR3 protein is CASSQEPYLGGFTDTQYF. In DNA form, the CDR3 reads TGCGCCAGCAGCCAAGAACCCTACCTGGGAGGATTCACAGATACGCAGTATTTT.

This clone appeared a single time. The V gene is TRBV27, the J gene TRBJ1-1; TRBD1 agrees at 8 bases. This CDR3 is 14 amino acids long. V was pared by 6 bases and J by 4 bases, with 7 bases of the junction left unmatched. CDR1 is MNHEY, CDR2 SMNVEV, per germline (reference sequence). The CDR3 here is CASSLGQGATEAFF. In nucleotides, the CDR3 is TGTGCCAGCAGCCTCGGGCAGGGGGCCACTGAAGCTTTCTTT.